Below, 8 T cell receptor beta chains from the same sample are listed, as sequenced in a study of PD-L1 blockade in urothelial cancer. Libraries were prepared by immunoSEQ multiplex PCR; TCRdb keeps only in-frame clonotypes and omits some of them. This table has roughly 100,000 clones, 89% appearing once. The time point is: pretreatment peripheral blood. The material was PBMCs, obtained around atezolizumab (anti-PD-L1) treatment. Every receptor here comes from a woman of 80 years or more with urothelial cancer.

This clone was counted a single time. V gene TRBV5-1 combines with J gene TRBJ2-3; 7 bases are shared with TRBD2. Losses at the gene ends were 4 bases for V and 2 bases for J; bases not matched to a gene: 7. CDR1 is SGHRS and CDR2 is YFSETQ in the germline V gene. This CDR3 has 15 residues. The CDR3 spells CASSLDGTTTDTQYF. The CDR3 DNA follows: TGCGCCAGCAGCCTCGACGGGACTACCACAGATACGCAGTATTTT.

This chain uses TRBV5-1 with TRBJ2-1; weak D call: TRBD1 (6 bases). The CDR3 sequence is 15 residues long. The germline gives CDR1 SGHRS, CDR2 YFSETQ. V lost 0 bases and J 4 bases, leaving 11 bases between the germline ends. Written as DNA, the CDR3 is TGCGCCAGCAGCTTGGCAATCACAGGGTACAATGAGCAGTTCTTC. Protein: CASSLAITGYNEQFF.

The CDR3 bases are TGTGCCAGTATAAGCGGGGGCGCATCGGTTCCGCGTGGCTACACCTTC. This codes for CASISGGASVPRGYTF. This sequence joins TRBV19 and TRBJ1-2; a possible D gene is TRBD1 (6 bases). This CDR3 has 16 residues. Between the trimmed V and J ends, which lost 7 bases and 7 bases, there was a span of 25 bases. From germline, CDR1 is LNHDA and CDR2 SQIVND (reference sequence).

The genes are TRBV5-1 and TRBJ2-1; the D gene is possibly TRBD1 (6 bases). The CDR3 length is 17 residues. Germline assignment: CDR1 SGHRS and CDR2 YFSETQ. With 1 base removed from V and 1 base from J, the gap between germline ends came to 15 bases. Written as DNA, the CDR3 is TGCGCCAGCAGCTTGAAGGGAAGACAGGTTTCCTACAATGAGCAGTTCTTC. Its translation: CASSLKGRQVSYNEQFF.

The V call is TRBV6-1, the J call TRBJ1-1, with 8 bases identical to TRBD1. The CDR3 is 15 residues long. V lost 7 bases to trimming and J lost 4 bases; unmatched junction nucleotides: 11. Germline CDR1 and CDR2: MNHNS and SASEGT. CDR3 residues: CASTSQGGGATEAFF. CDR3 in DNA: TGTGCCAGCACCTCACAGGGGGGAGGCGCCACTGAAGCTTTCTTT.

The V and J genes are TRBV2 and TRBJ2-7, with D uncertain. The CDR3 totals 12 residues. Germline V gene sequence: CDR1 SNHLY, CDR2 FYNNEI. The V and J ends lost 3 bases and 6 bases respectively, with 9 bases between them. DNA for the CDR3: TGTGCCAGCAGTGACTTGGCCAGCGAGCAGTACTTC. It is translated as CASSDLASEQYF.

The V and J genes are TRBV11-2 and TRBJ2-7, with D unclear. Germline loops: CDR1 SGHAT, CDR2 FQNNGV. The V and J ends lost 1 base and 2 bases respectively, with 9 bases between them. The CDR3 has 14 residues. The CDR3 protein is CASSLGAHTYEQYF. DNA of the CDR3: TGTGCCAGCAGCTTAGGGGCCCATACCTACGAGCAGTACTTC.

V usage is TRBV5-1 and J usage is TRBJ1-1, with D maybe TRBD1 (5 bases). The CDR3 runs to 17 residues. Germline V gene lookup returns CDR1 SGHRS and CDR2 YFSETQ. Trimming removed 0 bases at V and 4 bases at J, with 19 bases between. CDR3 loop: CASSLAVQALESTEAFF. The CDR3 DNA follows: TGCGCCAGCAGCTTGGCCGTACAGGCCCTGGAGAGCACTGAAGCTTTCTTT. Looking up the rest from reference TRBV5-1 and TRBJ1-1 gives the full variable domain: KAGVTQTPRYLIKTRGQQVTLSCSPISGHRSVSWYQQTPGQGLQFLFEYFSETQRNKGNFPGRFSGRQFSNSRSEMNVSTLELGDSALYLCASSLAVQALESTEAFFGQGTRLTVV.